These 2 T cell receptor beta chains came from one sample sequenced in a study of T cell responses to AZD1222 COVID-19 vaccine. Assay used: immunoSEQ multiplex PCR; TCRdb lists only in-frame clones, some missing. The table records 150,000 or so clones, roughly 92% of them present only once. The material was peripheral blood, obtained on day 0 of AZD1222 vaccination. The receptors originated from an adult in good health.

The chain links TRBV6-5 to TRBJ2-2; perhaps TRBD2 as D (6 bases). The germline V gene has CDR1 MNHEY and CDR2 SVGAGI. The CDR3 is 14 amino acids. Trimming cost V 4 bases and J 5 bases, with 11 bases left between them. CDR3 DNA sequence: TGTGCCAGCAGTTTGGCAGGGAGGACCGGGGAGCTGTTTTTT. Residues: CASSLAGRTGELFF.

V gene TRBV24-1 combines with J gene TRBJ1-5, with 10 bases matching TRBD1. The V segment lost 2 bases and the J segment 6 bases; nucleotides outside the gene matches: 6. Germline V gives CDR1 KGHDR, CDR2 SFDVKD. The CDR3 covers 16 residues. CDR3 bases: TGTGCCACCAGTGATTCCGGGACAGGGGACCTTCAGCCCCAGCATTTT. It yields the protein CATSDSGTGDLQPQHF.